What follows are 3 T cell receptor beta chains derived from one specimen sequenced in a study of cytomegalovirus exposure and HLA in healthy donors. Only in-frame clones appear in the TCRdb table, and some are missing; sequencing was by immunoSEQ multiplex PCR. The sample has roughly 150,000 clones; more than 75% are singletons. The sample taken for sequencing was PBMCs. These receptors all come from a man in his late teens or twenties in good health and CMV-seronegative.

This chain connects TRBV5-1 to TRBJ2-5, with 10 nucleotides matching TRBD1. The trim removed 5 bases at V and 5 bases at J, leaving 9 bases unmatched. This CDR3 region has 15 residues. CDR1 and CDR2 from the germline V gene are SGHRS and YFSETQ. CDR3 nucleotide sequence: TGCGCCAGCAGACCCGGGACAGGGGATTTTGAGACCCAGTACTTC. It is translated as CASRPGTGDFETQYF.

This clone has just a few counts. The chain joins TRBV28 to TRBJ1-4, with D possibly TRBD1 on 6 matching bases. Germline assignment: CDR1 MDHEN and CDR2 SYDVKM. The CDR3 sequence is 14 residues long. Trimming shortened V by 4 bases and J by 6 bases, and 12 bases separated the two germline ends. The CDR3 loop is CASSSGTLDEKLFF. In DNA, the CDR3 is TGTGCCAGCAGTTCCGGGACACTAGATGAAAAACTGTTTTTT.

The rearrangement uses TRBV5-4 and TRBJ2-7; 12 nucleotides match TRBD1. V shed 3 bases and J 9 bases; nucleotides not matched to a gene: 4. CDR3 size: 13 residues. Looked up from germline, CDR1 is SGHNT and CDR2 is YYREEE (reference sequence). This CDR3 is CASSSGTGGRQYV. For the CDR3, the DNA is TGTGCCAGCAGCTCAGGGACAGGGGGCAGGCAGTACGTC.